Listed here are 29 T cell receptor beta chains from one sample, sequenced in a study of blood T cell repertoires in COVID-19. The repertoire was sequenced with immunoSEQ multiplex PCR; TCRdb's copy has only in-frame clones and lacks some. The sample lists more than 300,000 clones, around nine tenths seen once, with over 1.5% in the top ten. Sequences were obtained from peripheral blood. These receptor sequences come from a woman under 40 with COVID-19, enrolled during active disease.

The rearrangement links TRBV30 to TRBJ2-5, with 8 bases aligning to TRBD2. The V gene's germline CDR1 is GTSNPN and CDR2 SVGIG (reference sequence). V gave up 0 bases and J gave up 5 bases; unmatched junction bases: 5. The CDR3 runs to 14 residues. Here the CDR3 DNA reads TGTGCCTGGAGTGTTTTGGCTAGCGGGGAGACCCAGTACTTC. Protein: CAWSVLASGETQYF.

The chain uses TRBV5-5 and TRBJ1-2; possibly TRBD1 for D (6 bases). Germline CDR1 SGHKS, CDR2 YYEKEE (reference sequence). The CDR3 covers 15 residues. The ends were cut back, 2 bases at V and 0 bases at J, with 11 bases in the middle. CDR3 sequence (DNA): TGTGCCAGCAGCTTAAGACAGGCGGCTAACTATGGCTACACCTTC. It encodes CASSLRQAANYGYTF.

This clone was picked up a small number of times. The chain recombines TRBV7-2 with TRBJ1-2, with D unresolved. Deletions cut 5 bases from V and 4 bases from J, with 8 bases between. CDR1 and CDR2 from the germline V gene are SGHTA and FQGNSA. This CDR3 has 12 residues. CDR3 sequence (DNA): TGTGCCAGCAGCACGGACTTCTATGGCTACACCTTC. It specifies CASSTDFYGYTF. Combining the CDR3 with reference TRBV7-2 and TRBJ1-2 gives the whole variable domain GAGVSQSPSNKVTEKGKDVELRCDPISGHTALYWYRQSLGQGLEFLIYFQGNSAPDKSGLPSDRFSAERTGGSVSTLTIQRTQQEDSAVYLCASSTDFYGYTFGSGTRLTVV.

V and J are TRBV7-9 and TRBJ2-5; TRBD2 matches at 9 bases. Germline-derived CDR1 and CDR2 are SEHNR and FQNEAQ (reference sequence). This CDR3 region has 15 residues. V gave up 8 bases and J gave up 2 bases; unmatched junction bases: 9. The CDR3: CASGGRGGSQETQYF. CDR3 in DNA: TGTGCCAGCGGAGGGCGGGGGGGATCACAAGAGACCCAGTACTTC.

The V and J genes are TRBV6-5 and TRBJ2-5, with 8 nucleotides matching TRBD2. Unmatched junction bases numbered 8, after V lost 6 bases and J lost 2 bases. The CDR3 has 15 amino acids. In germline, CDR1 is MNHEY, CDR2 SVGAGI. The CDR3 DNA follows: TGTGCCAGCAGCCTTCAACTAGCGGCACAAGAGACCCAGTACTTC. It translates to CASSLQLAAQETQYF.

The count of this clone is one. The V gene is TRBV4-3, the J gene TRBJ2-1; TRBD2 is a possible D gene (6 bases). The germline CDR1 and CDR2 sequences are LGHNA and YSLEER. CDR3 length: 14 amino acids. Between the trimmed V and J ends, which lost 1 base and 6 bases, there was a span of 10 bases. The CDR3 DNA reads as TGCGCCAGCAGCCAAGCTTTGGGAGGCAATGAGCAGTTCTTC. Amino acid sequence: CASSQALGGNEQFF.

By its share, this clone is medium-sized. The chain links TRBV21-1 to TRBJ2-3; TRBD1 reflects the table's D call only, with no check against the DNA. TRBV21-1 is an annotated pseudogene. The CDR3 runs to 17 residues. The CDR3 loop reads CASSKLGGQGNIDTQYF. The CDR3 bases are TGTGCCAGCAGCAAACTGGGGGGACAGGGAAATATAGATACGCAGTATTTT.

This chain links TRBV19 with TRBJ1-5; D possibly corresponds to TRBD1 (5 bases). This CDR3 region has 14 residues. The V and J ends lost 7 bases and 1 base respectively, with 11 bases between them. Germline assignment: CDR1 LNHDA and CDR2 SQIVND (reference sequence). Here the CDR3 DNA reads TGTGCCAGTACCCGGGACTTAAGCAATCAGCCCCAGCATTTT. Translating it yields CASTRDLSNQPQHF.

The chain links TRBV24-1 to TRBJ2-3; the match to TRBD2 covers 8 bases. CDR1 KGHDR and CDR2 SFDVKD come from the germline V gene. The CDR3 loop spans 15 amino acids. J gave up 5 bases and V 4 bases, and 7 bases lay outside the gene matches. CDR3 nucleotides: TGTGCCACCAGTGACCCTGGGACTAGTGGAGATACGCAGTATTTT. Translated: CATSDPGTSGDTQYF.

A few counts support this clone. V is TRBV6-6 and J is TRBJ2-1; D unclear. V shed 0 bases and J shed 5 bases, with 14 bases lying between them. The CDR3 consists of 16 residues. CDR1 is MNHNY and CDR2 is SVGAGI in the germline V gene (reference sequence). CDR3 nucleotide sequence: TGTGCCAGCAGTTACTCGCGGCCCATAGATAACAATGAGCAGTTCTTC. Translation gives CASSYSRPIDNNEQFF.

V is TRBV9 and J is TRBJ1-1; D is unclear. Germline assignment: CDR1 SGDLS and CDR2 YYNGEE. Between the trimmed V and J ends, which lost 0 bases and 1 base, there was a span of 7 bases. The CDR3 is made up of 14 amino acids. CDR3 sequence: CASSVVGGNTEAFF. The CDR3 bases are TGTGCCAGCAGCGTAGTAGGAGGGAACACTGAAGCTTTCTTT.

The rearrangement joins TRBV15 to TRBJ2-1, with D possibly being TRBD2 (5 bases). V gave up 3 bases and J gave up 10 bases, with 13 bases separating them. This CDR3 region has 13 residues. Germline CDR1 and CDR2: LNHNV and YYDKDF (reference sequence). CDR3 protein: CATSRAPSREQFF. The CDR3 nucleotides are TGTGCCACCAGCAGGGCGCCTAGCAGGGAGCAGTTCTTC.

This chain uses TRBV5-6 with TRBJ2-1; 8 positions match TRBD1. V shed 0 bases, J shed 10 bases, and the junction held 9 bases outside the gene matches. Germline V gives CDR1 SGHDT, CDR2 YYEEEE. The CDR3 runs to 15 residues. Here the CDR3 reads CASSLGRTGFREQFF. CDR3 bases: TGTGCCAGCAGCTTGGGTCGGACAGGGTTCCGAGAGCAGTTCTTC.

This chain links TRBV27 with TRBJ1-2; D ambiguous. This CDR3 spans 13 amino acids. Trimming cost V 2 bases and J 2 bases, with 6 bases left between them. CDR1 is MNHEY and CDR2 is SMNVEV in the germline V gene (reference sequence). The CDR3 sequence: CASSLRFNYGYTF. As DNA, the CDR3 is TGTGCCAGCAGTTTACGGTTCAACTATGGCTACACCTTC.

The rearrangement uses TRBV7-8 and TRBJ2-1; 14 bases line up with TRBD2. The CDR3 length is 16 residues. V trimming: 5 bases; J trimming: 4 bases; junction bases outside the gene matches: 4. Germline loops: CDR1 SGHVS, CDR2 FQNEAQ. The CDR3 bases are TGTGCCAGCAGCGTGACTAGCGGGGGGGCATACAATGAGCAGTTCTTC. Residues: CASSVTSGGAYNEQFF.

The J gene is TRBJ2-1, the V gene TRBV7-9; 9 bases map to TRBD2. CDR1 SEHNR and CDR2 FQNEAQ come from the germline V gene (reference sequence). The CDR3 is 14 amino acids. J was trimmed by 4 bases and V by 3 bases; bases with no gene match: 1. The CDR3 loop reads CASSLGLAYNEQFF. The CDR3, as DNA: TGTGCCAGCAGCTTGGGACTAGCTTACAATGAGCAGTTCTTC.

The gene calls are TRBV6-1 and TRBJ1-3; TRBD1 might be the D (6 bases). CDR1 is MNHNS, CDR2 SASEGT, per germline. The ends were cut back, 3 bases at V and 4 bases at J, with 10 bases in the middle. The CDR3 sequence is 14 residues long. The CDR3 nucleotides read TGTGCCAGCAGTGAGCCAGGGGAGGGAAACACCATATATTTT. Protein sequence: CASSEPGEGNTIYF.

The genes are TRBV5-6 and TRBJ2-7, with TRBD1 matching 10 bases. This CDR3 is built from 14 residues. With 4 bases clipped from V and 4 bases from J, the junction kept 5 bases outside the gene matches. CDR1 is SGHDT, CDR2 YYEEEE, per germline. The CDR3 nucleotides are TGTGCCAGCAGCCCGGACAGGGGGAAGTACGAGCAGTACTTC. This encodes CASSPDRGKYEQYF.

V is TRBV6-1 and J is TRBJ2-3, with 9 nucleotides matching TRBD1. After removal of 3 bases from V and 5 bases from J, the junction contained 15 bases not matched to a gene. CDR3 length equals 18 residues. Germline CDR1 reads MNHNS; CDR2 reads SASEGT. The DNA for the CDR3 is TGTGCCAGCAGTGACGACTATTGGACAGGGGCAGTTGTAGATACGCAGTATTTT. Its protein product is CASSDDYWTGAVVDTQYF.

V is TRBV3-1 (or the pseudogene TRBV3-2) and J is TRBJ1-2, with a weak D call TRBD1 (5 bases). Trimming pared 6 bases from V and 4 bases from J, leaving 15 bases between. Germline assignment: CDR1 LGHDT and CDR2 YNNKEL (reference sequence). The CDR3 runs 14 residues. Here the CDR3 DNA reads TGTGCCAGCAGTCGCCTCCAGGGCCCCTATGGCTACACCTTC. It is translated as CASSRLQGPYGYTF.

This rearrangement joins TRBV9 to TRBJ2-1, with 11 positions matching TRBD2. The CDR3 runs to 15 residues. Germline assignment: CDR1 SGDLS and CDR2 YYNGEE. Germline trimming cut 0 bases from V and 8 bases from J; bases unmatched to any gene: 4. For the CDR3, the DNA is TGTGCCAGCAGCGTAGGTATGACTAGCGGGGATGAGCAGTTCTTC. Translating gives CASSVGMTSGDEQFF.

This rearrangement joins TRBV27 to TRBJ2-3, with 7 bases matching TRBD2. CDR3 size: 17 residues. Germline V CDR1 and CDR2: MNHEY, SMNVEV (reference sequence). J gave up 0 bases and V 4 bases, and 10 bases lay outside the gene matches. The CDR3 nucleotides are TGTGCCAGCAGTTCCCGCTCTGCGGGGGACAGCACAGATACGCAGTATTTT. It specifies CASSSRSAGDSTDTQYF.

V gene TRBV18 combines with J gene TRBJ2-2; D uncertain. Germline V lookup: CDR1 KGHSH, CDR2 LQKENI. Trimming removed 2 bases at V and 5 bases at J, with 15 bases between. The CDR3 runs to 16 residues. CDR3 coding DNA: TGTGCCAGCTCACCATCGCCAGCGACGGCAACCGGGGAGCTGTTTTTT. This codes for CASSPSPATATGELFF.

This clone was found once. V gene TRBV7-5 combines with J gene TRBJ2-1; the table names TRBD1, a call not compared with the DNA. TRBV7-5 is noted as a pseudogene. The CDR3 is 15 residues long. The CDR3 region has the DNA TGTGCCAGAAGCTTACTGGGACAGGGATACAATGAGCAGTTCTTC. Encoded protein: CARSLLGQGYNEQFF.

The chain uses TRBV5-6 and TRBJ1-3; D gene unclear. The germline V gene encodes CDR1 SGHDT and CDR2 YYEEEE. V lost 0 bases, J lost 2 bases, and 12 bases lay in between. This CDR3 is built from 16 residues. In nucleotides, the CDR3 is TGTGCCAGCAGCTTGGTGGGCAGGCGACCTGGAAACACCATATATTTT. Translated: CASSLVGRRPGNTIYF.

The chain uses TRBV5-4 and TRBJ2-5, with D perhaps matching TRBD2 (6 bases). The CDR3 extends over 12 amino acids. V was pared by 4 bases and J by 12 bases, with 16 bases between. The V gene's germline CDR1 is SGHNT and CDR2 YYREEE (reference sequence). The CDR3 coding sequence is TGTGCCAGCAGCCTGAGGCGGGACTCAGAGTACTTC. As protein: CASSLRRDSEYF.

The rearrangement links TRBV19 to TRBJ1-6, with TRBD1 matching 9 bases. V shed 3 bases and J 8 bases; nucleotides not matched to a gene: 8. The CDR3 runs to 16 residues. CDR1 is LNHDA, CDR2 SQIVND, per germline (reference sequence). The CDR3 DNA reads TGTGCCAGTAGTATGACCCTTGACAGGGGGTATTCACCCCTCCACTTT. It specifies CASSMTLDRGYSPLHF.

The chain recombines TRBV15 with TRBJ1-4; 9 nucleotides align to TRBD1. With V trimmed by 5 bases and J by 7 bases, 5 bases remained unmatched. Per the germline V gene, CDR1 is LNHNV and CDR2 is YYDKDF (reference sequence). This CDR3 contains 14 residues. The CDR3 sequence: CATSPGQGGEKLFF. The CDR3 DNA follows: TGTGCCACCAGCCCGGGACAGGGCGGTGAAAAACTGTTTTTT. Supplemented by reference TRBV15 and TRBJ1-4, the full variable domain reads DAMVIQNPRYQVTQFGKPVTLSCSQTLNHNVMYWYQQKSSQAPKLLFHYYDKDFNNEADTPDNFQSRRPNTSFCFLDIRSPGLGDTAMYLCATSPGQGGEKLFFGSGTQLSVL.

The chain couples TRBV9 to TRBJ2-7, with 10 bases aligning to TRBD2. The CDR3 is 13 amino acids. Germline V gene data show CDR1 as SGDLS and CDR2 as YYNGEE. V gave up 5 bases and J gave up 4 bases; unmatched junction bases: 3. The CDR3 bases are TGTGCCAGCAGTAGCGGGGGGTCTTACGAGCAGTACGTC. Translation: CASSSGGSYEQYV.